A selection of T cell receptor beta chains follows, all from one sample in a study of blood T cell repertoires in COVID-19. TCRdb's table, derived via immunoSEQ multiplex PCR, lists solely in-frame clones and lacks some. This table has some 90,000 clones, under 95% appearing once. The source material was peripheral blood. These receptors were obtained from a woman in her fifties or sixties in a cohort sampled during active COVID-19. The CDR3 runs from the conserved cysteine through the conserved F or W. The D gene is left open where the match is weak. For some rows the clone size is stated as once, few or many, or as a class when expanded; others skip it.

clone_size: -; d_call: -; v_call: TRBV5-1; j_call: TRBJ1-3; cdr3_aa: CASRSGAAGNTIYF; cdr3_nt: TGCGCCAGTCGTTCAGGGGCGGCTGGAAACACCATATATTTT
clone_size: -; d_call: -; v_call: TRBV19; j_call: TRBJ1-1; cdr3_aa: CASSISGFLNTEAFF; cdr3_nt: TGTGCCAGTAGTATATCAGGATTCTTGAACACTGAAGCTTTCTTT
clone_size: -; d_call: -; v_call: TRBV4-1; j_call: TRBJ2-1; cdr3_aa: CASSQDGLGEQFF; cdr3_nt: TGCGCCAGCAGCCAAGATGGGCTGGGTGAGCAGTTCTTC
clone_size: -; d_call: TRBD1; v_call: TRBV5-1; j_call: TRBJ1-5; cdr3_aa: CASRTGESQPQHF; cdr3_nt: TGCGCCAGCAGAACAGGGGAGAGTCAGCCCCAGCATTTT
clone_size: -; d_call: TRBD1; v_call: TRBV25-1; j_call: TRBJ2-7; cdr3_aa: CASNGQGRTHEQYF; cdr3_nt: TGTGCCAGCAACGGACAGGGGAGGACCCACGAGCAGTACTTC
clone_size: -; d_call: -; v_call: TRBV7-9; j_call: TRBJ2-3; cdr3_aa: CASSPVGTDTQYF; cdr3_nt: TGTGCCAGCAGCCCCGTCGGCACAGATACGCAGTATTTT
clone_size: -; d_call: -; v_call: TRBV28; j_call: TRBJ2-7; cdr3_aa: CASSLYSAYEQYF; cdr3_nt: TGTGCCAGCAGTTTATACAGTGCCTACGAGCAGTACTTC
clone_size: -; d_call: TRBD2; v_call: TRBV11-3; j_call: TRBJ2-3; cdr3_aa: CASSPRSGKITDTQYF; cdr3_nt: TGTGCCAGCAGCCCCCGTAGCGGGAAAATTACGGATACGCAGTATTTT
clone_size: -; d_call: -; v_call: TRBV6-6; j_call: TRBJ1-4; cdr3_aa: CASSYNRATNEKLFF; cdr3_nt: TGTGCCAGCAGTTACAACAGGGCAACTAATGAAAAACTGTTTTTT
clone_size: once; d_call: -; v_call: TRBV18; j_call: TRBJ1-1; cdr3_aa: CASSPRGGPMNTEAFF; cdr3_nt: TGTGCCAGCTCACCAAGGGGGGGGCCCATGAACACTGAAGCTTTCTTT
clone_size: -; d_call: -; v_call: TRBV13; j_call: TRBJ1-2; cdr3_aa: CASSLAGAYGYTF; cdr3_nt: TGTGCCAGCAGCTTAGCTGGGGCGTATGGCTACACCTTC
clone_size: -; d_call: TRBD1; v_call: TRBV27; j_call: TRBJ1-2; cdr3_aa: CASRGQGTWGYGYTF; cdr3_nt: TGTGCCAGCAGGGGACAGGGGACGTGGGGATATGGCTACACCTTC
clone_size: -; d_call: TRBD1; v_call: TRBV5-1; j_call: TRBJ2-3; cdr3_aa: CASSWGTDQDTDTQYF; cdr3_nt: TGCGCCAGCAGCTGGGGGACAGACCAAGATACAGATACGCAGTATTTT
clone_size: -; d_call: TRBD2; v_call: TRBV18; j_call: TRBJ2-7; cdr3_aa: CASSPGGSSYEQYF; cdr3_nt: TGTGCCAGCTCCCCCGGGGGGAGCTCCTACGAGCAGTACTTC
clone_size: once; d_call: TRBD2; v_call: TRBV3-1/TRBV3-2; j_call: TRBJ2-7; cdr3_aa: CASSPRLLAGAFYEQYF; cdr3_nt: TGTGCCAGCAGCCCCCGCCTACTAGCGGGGGCGTTTTACGAGCAGTACTTC
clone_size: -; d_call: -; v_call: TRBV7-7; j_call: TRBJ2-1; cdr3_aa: CASSSGTSPYNEQFF; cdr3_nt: TGTGCTAGCAGCTCTGGGACAAGCCCCTACAATGAGCAGTTCTTC
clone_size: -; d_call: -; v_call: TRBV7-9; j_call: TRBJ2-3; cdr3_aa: CASSLTTTDTQYF; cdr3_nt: TGTGCCAGCAGCTTAACAACGACAGATACGCAGTATTTT
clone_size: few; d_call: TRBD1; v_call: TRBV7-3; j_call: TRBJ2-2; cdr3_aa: CASSQQGGQNTGELFF; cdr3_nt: TGTGCCAGCAGCCAACAGGGGGGTCAGAACACCGGGGAGCTGTTTTTT
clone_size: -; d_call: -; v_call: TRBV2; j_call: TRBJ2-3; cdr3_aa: CASTGWADTQYF; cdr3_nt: TGTGCCAGCACCGGGTGGGCAGATACGCAGTATTTT
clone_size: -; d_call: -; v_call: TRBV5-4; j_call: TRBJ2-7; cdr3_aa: CASSQGRQTSYEQYF; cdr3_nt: TGTGCCAGCAGCCAGGGGCGACAAACCTCCTACGAGCAGTACTTC
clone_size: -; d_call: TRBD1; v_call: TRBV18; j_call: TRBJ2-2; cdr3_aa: CASSPSGTGINTGELFF; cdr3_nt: TGTGCCAGCTCACCATCCGGGACAGGCATTAACACCGGGGAGCTGTTTTTT
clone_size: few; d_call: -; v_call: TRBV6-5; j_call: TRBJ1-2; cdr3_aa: CASSYRGGYTF; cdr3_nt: TGTGCCAGCAGTTATCGGGGGGGCTACACCTTC
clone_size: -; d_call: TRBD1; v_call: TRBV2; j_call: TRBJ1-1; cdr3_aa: CASSEDVGQGVVLNTEAFF; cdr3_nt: TGTGCCAGCAGTGAAGATGTGGGACAGGGGGTTGTATTGAACACTGAAGCTTTCTTT
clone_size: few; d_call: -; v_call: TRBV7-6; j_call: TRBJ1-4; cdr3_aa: CASRQDAHEKLFF; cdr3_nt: TGTGCCAGCAGACAGGACGCGCATGAAAAACTGTTTTTT
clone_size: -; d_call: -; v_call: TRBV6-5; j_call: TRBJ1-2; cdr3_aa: CASSRANRANYGYTF; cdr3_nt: TGTGCCAGCAGTCGGGCAAACAGGGCTAACTATGGCTACACCTTC
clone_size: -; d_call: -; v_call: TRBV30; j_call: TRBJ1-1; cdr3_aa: CAWTPPRAVVEAFF; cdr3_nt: TGTGCCTGGACACCCCCCAGGGCGGTTGTTGAAGCTTTCTTT
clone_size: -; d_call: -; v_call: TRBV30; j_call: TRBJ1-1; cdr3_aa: CAWSPQTDTEAFF; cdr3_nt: TGTGCCTGGAGTCCGCAAACGGACACTGAAGCTTTCTTT
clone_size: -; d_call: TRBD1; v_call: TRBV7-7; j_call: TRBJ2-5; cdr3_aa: CASSRTGRQETQYF; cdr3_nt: TGTGCTAGCAGCCGGACAGGCCGTCAAGAGACCCAGTACTTC
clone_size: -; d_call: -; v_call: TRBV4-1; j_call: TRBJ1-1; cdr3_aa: CASSQGTGLGNTEAFF; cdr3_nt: TGCGCCAGCAGCCAGGGTACAGGGTTGGGGAACACTGAAGCTTTCTTT